A selection of T cell receptor beta chains follows, all from one sample in a study of CD8 T cells in ankylosing spondylitis. TCRdb re-called the 5' RACE reads with MiXCR, one entry per CDR3 protein. This table holds about 390,000 distinct CDR3 sequences, 20% to 25% found once. The source material was blood, either unsorted or a sorted T cell fraction (not recorded which). The receptors derive from a male donor with ankylosing spondylitis. The CDR3 runs from the conserved cysteine through the conserved F or W. The order of the fields is D gene, V gene, clone size, J gene, CDR3 DNA, CDR3 protein. The D gene is left open where the match is weak. Clone size is not always given. Where it is, it says once, few, many or a class for expanded clones.

>TRBD1|TRBV5-1|many|TRBJ2-3
TGCGCCAGTACGGACAGGGGCGGCACAGATACGCAGTATTTT
CASTDRGGTDTQYF
>.|TRBV12-5|.|TRBJ2-5
TGTGCTAGTGTGAGAGAAGAGACCCAGTACTTC
CASVREETQYF
>.|TRBV28|.|TRBJ1-5
TGTGCCAGCAGTTTACCGAGGTCGTCCCAGCCCCAGCATTTT
CASSLPRSSQPQHF
>.|TRBV28|.|TRBJ1-2
TGTGCCAGCAGTTTATTGGCAGCTTCTAACTATGGCTACACCTTC
CASSLLAASNYGYTF
>.|TRBV5-1|many|TRBJ2-2
TGCGCCAGCACCCGGGAAGGGGGATTCGGGGAGCTGTTTTTT
CASTREGGFGELFF
>.|TRBV3-1|many|TRBJ1-5
TGTGCCAGCAGCCAAGGGGCAGGGGCACATCAGCCCCAGCATTTT
CASSQGAGAHQPQHF
>TRBD2|TRBV6-4|.|TRBJ2-2
TGTGCCAGCAGGCCCTCATCGGGAGGTCACGGGGAGCTGTTTTTT
CASRPSSGGHGELFF
>TRBD2|TRBV25-1|.|TRBJ2-1
TGTGCCAGCAGTGAATGGGTAGGGACTAGCGGTTACAATGAGCAGTTCTTC
CASSEWVGTSGYNEQFF
>.|TRBV7-2|.|TRBJ2-7
TGTGCCAGCAGCTTAGCTCATAGCGCCCCCTACGAGCAGTACTTC
CASSLAHSAPYEQYF
>TRBD2|TRBV7-2|.|TRBJ2-2
TGTGCCAGCAGCCCGACTAGCGGGAGGTCGAACACCGGGGAGCTGTTTTTT
CASSPTSGRSNTGELFF
>.|TRBV27|.|TRBJ1-4
TGTGCCAGCAGTTTAGGGGCCAGGGAGGATGAAAAACTGTTTTTT
CASSLGAREDEKLFF